A selection of T cell receptor beta chains follows, all from one sample in a study of CD8+ T cells in alopecia areata. Generated by immunoSEQ multiplex PCR, the TCRdb table keeps only in-frame clones and is missing some. Among 110,000 to 150,000 clones listed, more than 55% were seen once. The material sequenced was CD8+ T cells sorted from blood. These receptors were taken from a human donor in good health. Both conserved end residues are part of each CDR3. D genes are given only for firm matches. Clone size appears in some rows only: once, few, many, or a class for an expanded clone.

V gene: TRBV12-5; clone size: few; D gene: TRBD2; J gene: TRBJ2-7; CDR3 DNA: TGTGCTAGTGGTTTGACCTCCTTTAGCGGGAGGGTTGACGAGCAGTACTTC; CDR3 protein: CASGLTSFSGRVDEQYF
V gene: TRBV30; clone size: -; D gene: -; J gene: TRBJ2-7; CDR3 DNA: TGTGCCTGGAGTGAATTGGGGGAGCAGTACTTC; CDR3 protein: CAWSELGEQYF
V gene: TRBV9; clone size: once; D gene: TRBD2; J gene: TRBJ2-1; CDR3 DNA: TGTGCCAGCAGTCCTGCCGGGACTAGCGGCTACAATGAGCAGTTCTTC; CDR3 protein: CASSPAGTSGYNEQFF
V gene: TRBV2; clone size: -; D gene: -; J gene: TRBJ2-3; CDR3 DNA: TGTGCCAGCAACCGAAGGGGGAGCGGAGCAGATACGCAGTATTTT; CDR3 protein: CASNRRGSGADTQYF
V gene: TRBV7-2; clone size: -; D gene: -; J gene: TRBJ1-4; CDR3 DNA: TGTGCCAGCAGCTCGGGGGGTTCAGCGTGGCTGTTTTTT; CDR3 protein: CASSSGGSAWLFF
V gene: TRBV7-7; clone size: -; D gene: TRBD2; J gene: TRBJ2-2; CDR3 DNA: TGTGCCAGCAGCTTAGCGGGCGGGAGTGAAACCGGGGAGCTGTTTTTT; CDR3 protein: CASSLAGGSETGELFF
V gene: TRBV7-9; clone size: -; D gene: TRBD1; J gene: TRBJ2-3; CDR3 DNA: TGTGCCAGCAGCTTTTGGACAGGGGGCGACTCAGATACGCAGTATTTT; CDR3 protein: CASSFWTGGDSDTQYF
V gene: TRBV27; clone size: many; D gene: -; J gene: TRBJ2-1; CDR3 DNA: TGTGCCATCATGGGAGCCCCCTACAATGAGCAGTTCTTC; CDR3 protein: CAIMGAPYNEQFF
V gene: TRBV30; clone size: few; D gene: TRBD2; J gene: TRBJ2-7; CDR3 DNA: TGTGCCTGGAGTCCACCTAGCGGGATGACCTACGAGCAGTACTTC; CDR3 protein: CAWSPPSGMTYEQYF
V gene: TRBV29-1; clone size: -; D gene: -; J gene: TRBJ1-2; CDR3 DNA: TGCAGCGTTGATCTTCAGGAGTCCTATGGCTACACCTTC; CDR3 protein: CSVDLQESYGYTF
V gene: TRBV29-1; clone size: -; D gene: TRBD1; J gene: TRBJ2-7; CDR3 DNA: TGCAGCGTTGTGGGCGGCGGACAGGGGGCTGGGGAGCAGTACTTC; CDR3 protein: CSVVGGGQGAGEQYF
V gene: TRBV9; clone size: -; D gene: -; J gene: TRBJ2-5; CDR3 DNA: TGTGCCAGCAGCGGGACCCAACAAGAGACCCAGTACTTC; CDR3 protein: CASSGTQQETQYF
V gene: TRBV29-1; clone size: -; D gene: TRBD1; J gene: TRBJ1-2; CDR3 DNA: TGCAGCGTGGAAGGGGGCGCGGGCTATGGCTACACCTTC; CDR3 protein: CSVEGGAGYGYTF
V gene: TRBV29-1; clone size: -; D gene: -; J gene: TRBJ2-3; CDR3 DNA: TGCAGCCTTCTTACCTCCAGGACAGATACGCAGTATTTT; CDR3 protein: CSLLTSRTDTQYF
V gene: TRBV5-1; clone size: few; D gene: TRBD2; J gene: TRBJ2-1; CDR3 DNA: TGCGCCAGCGAATGGGGACTAGCGAGCAATGAGCAGTTCTTC; CDR3 protein: CASEWGLASNEQFF
V gene: TRBV27; clone size: -; D gene: -; J gene: TRBJ2-4; CDR3 DNA: TGTGCCAGCAGTTCCGACCCCCGGAACATTCAGTACTTC; CDR3 protein: CASSSDPRNIQYF
V gene: TRBV9; clone size: -; D gene: TRBD2; J gene: TRBJ2-2; CDR3 DNA: TGTGCCAGCAGCGTGGCGGGAGGGTACACCGGGGAGCTGTTTTTT; CDR3 protein: CASSVAGGYTGELFF
V gene: TRBV6-1; clone size: -; D gene: TRBD1; J gene: TRBJ2-7; CDR3 DNA: TGTGCCAGCAGTGAAGAGGACAGGGCAAGCTACGAGCAGTACTTC; CDR3 protein: CASSEEDRASYEQYF
V gene: TRBV13; clone size: -; D gene: -; J gene: TRBJ2-2; CDR3 DNA: TGTGCCAGCAGCCTGAACACCGGGGAGCTGTTTTTT; CDR3 protein: CASSLNTGELFF
V gene: TRBV27; clone size: -; D gene: -; J gene: TRBJ2-2; CDR3 DNA: TGTGCCAGCAGTTCCCTGTCCAACACCGGGGAGCTGTTTTTT; CDR3 protein: CASSSLSNTGELFF
V gene: TRBV29-1; clone size: -; D gene: TRBD1; J gene: TRBJ2-6; CDR3 DNA: TGCAGCGTTGAGGACAGGGGCCATGGGGCCAACGTCCTGACTTTC; CDR3 protein: CSVEDRGHGANVLTF
V gene: TRBV7-9; clone size: -; D gene: -; J gene: TRBJ2-7; CDR3 DNA: TGTGCCAGCAGCTTGCCGGGACCAACCTACGAGCAGTACTTC; CDR3 protein: CASSLPGPTYEQYF
V gene: TRBV7-3; clone size: -; D gene: -; J gene: TRBJ2-1; CDR3 DNA: TGTGCCAGCAGCTCATCCGGGACCGGCGATGAGCAGTTCTTC; CDR3 protein: CASSSSGTGDEQFF
V gene: TRBV29-1; clone size: -; D gene: -; J gene: TRBJ1-2; CDR3 DNA: TGCAGCCTTTGGACGGAGTATGGCTACACCTTC; CDR3 protein: CSLWTEYGYTF
V gene: TRBV7-9; clone size: few; D gene: -; J gene: TRBJ2-1; CDR3 DNA: TGTGCCAGCCTAACGGGGAACAATGAGCAGTTCTTC; CDR3 protein: CASLTGNNEQFF
V gene: TRBV29-1; clone size: -; D gene: TRBD1; J gene: TRBJ2-3; CDR3 DNA: TGCAGCGTTGATCGGACAGGGGGCGAGTTAAGCACAGATACGCAGTATTTT; CDR3 protein: CSVDRTGGELSTDTQYF
V gene: TRBV28; clone size: -; D gene: -; J gene: TRBJ2-1; CDR3 DNA: TGTGCCAGCAGTTTCGGGCTGTACAATGAGCAGTTCTTC; CDR3 protein: CASSFGLYNEQFF
V gene: TRBV5-6; clone size: -; D gene: TRBD2; J gene: TRBJ2-3; CDR3 DNA: TGTGCCAGCAGCTTGGGAATAGCGGGAGGGCTTCCAACGAATACGCAGTATTTT; CDR3 protein: CASSLGIAGGLPTNTQYF
V gene: TRBV29-1; clone size: few; D gene: TRBD2; J gene: TRBJ2-1; CDR3 DNA: TGCAGCGTCCAAGACCGGCGGGCTAGCGGAAGCTCCTACAATGAGCAGTTCTTC; CDR3 protein: CSVQDRRASGSSYNEQFF
V gene: TRBV5-6; clone size: few; D gene: TRBD2; J gene: TRBJ2-7; CDR3 DNA: TGTGCCAGCAGTTCCGGGACTAGCTTATTCGAGCAGTACTTC; CDR3 protein: CASSSGTSLFEQYF
V gene: TRBV7-2; clone size: -; D gene: TRBD2; J gene: TRBJ2-1; CDR3 DNA: TGTGCCAGCAGTCCCTGGCGGGAGTACTACAATGAGCAGTTCTTC; CDR3 protein: CASSPWREYYNEQFF
V gene: TRBV27; clone size: -; D gene: -; J gene: TRBJ2-7; CDR3 DNA: TGTGCCAGCAGCTCGAAGGGGGCTAGCGGGTACGAGCAGTACTTC; CDR3 protein: CASSSKGASGYEQYF